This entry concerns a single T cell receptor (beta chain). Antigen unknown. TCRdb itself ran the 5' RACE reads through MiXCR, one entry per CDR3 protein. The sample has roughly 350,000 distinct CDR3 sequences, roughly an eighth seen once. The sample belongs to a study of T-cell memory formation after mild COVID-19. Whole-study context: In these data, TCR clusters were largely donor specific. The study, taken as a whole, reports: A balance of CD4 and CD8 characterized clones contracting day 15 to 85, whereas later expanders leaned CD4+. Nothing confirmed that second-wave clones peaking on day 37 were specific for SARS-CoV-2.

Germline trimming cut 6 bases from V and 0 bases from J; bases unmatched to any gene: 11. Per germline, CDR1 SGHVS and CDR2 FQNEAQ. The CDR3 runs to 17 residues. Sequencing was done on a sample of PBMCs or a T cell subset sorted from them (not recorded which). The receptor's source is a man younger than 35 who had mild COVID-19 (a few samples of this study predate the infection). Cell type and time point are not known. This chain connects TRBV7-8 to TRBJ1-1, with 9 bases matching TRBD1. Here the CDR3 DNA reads TGTGCCAGCAGAAGGATTCCGGGACAGGGAGTGAACACTGAAGCTTTCTTT. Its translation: CASRRIPGQGVNTEAFF.